This T cell receptor beta chain comes out of a study of OX40 agonist ivuxolimab in advanced cancers. The germline CDR1 and CDR2 sequences are SEHNR and FQNEAQ (reference sequence). The CDR3 length is 17 residues. Trimming took 0 bases from V and 5 from J; bases not matched to a gene: 5. Repertoires were generated with immunoSEQ multiplex PCR, while TCRdb's copy carries only in-frame clones and drops some. The sample records around 100,000 clones, roughly 89% being singletons. Sequenced here: CD4+ or CD8+ T cells sorted from blood, sampled in a trial of the OX40 agonist ivuxolimab. The rearrangement uses TRBV7-9 and TRBJ1-4; 11 bases are a match to TRBD1. The source is an adult with an advanced solid tumor such as melanoma, head and neck, liver or kidney cancer. The DNA of the CDR3 is TGTGCCAGCAGCTTAGCGGCGGGGACAGGGGGAAATGAAAAACTGTTTTTT. It specifies CASSLAAGTGGNEKLFF.